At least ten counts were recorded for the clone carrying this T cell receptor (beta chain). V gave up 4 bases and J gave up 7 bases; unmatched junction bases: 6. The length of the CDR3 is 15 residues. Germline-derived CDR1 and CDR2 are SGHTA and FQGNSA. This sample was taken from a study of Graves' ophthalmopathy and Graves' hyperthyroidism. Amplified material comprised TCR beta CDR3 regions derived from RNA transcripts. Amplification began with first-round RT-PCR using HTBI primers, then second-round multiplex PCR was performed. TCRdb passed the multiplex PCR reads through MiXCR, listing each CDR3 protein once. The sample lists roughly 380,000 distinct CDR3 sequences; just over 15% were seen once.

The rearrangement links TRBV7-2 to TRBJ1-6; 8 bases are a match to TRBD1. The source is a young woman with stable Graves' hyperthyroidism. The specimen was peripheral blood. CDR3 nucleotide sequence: TGTGCCAGCAGCTCGTGGACAGGGACCAATTCACCCCTCCACTTT. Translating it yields CASSSWTGTNSPLHF.